One and the same sample provided the 3 T cell receptor beta chains below, sequenced in a study of blood T cell repertoires in COVID-19. Repertoires were generated with immunoSEQ multiplex PCR, while TCRdb's copy carries only in-frame clones and drops some. The profile covers about 230,000 clones, with 81% appearing a single time and approximately 8.7% taken by the ten largest. The sample comprised peripheral blood. These receptors originate from a woman of 80 years or more with acute or convalescent COVID-19.

This rearrangement joins TRBV5-4 to TRBJ2-2; D is undetermined. CDR1 is SGHNT and CDR2 is YYREEE in the germline V gene (reference sequence). Trimming took off 1 base at V and 1 base at J, with 8 bases between the two ends. There are 15 residues in the CDR3. Here the CDR3 DNA reads TGTGCCAGCAGCTTGCGACTGGGGAACACCGGGGAGCTGTTTTTT. As protein: CASSLRLGNTGELFF.

The chain employs TRBV4-2 and TRBJ2-7; D possibly corresponds to TRBD1 (7 bases). CDR3 length equals 18 residues. Per the germline V gene, CDR1 is LGHNA and CDR2 is YNFKEQ. V was trimmed by 4 bases and J by 4 bases, leaving 26 bases between them. CDR3 sequence reads: CASSPDQGGGSITYEQYF. As DNA, the CDR3 is TGTGCCAGCAGCCCTGACCAGGGGGGTGGTTCTATCACTTACGAGCAGTACTTC.

J is TRBJ1-2 and V is TRBV6-2 or TRBV6-3; no firm D call. V was shortened by 2 bases and J by 2 bases, with 18 bases between the two germline ends. Germline CDR1 is MNHEY and CDR2 is SVGEGT. This CDR3 comprises 17 residues. The CDR3 coding sequence is TGTGCCAGCAGTTACCCTACTGACGGAATAGCAAACTATGGCTACACCTTC. As protein: CASSYPTDGIANYGYTF.